These 8 T cell receptor beta chains originate from one sample sequenced in a study of blood T cell repertoires in COVID-19. The table came from immunoSEQ multiplex PCR; TCRdb's copy has only in-frame clones and leaves some out. The data contain approximately 230,000 clones, about nine tenths of them seen just once; the ten biggest clones take up around 6%. Sequenced material: PBMCs or T cells enriched from blood (not recorded which). The receptors shown here come from a woman under 40 with acute COVID-19.

The J gene is TRBJ2-1, the V gene TRBV6-6; 9 nucleotides agree with TRBD1. Germline CDR1 and CDR2: MNHNY and SVGAGI (reference sequence). CDR3 length: 13 amino acids. V gave up 6 bases and J gave up 8 bases; unmatched junction bases: 5. The CDR3 reads CASRPGQGDEQFF. CDR3 sequence (DNA): TGTGCCAGCAGGCCGGGACAGGGTGATGAGCAGTTCTTC.

The chain couples TRBV5-1 to TRBJ2-1; the match to TRBD2 covers 13 bases. This CDR3 comprises 17 residues. In germline, CDR1 is SGHRS, CDR2 YFSETQ. V trimming: 1 base; J trimming: 4 bases; junction bases outside the gene matches: 5. Here the CDR3 DNA reads TGCGCCAGCAGCTTGCTGACTAGCGGGGGGCGATACAATGAGCAGTTCTTC. This sequence encodes CASSLLTSGGRYNEQFF.

This chain's CDR3 is CASSLAGSGGLEFF. The CDR3 nucleotides read TGTGCCAGCAGCTTAGCGGGTAGCGGGGGGTTAGAGTTCTTC. The chain combines TRBV11-2 with TRBJ2-1; TRBD2 matches 10 bases. Germline lookup yields CDR1 SGHAT and CDR2 FQNNGV. The CDR3 is made up of 14 amino acids. With V trimmed by 1 base and J by 14 bases, 8 bases remained unmatched.

The sample holds one count of this clone. The chain has TRBV2 and TRBJ2-5; D possibly corresponds to TRBD1 (5 bases). The CDR3 extends over 14 amino acids. The V gene's germline CDR1 is SNHLY and CDR2 FYNNEI. The germline V and J ends were trimmed by 8 bases and 0 bases, with 13 bases remaining between them. DNA for the CDR3: TGTGCCAGCGCTGTAGGGGCCTACCAAGAGACCCAGTACTTC. Its protein product is CASAVGAYQETQYF.

The V and J genes are TRBV7-9 and TRBJ1-4; 8 bases agree with TRBD1. Losses at the gene ends were 5 bases for V and 3 bases for J; bases not matched to a gene: 8. Germline loops: CDR1 SEHNR, CDR2 FQNEAQ (reference sequence). The length of the CDR3 is 16 residues. As DNA, the CDR3 is TGTGCCAGCAGCCCCGACAGGGGTGCACCTAATGAAAAACTGTTTTTT. Protein sequence: CASSPDRGAPNEKLFF.

The genes are TRBV28 and TRBJ1-5; 7 positions agree with TRBD1. The length of the CDR3 is 15 residues. Germline values: CDR1 MDHEN, CDR2 SYDVKM. V was clipped by 7 bases and J by 2 bases; unmatched bases: 8. Here the CDR3 reads CASTKETGGNQPQHF. The DNA of the CDR3 is TGTGCCAGCACCAAAGAAACAGGGGGCAATCAGCCCCAGCATTTT.

The chain links TRBV27 to TRBJ2-7; D unclear. This CDR3 is 11 amino acids long. V was pared by 7 bases and J by 1 base, with 5 bases between. CDR1 is MNHEY and CDR2 is SMNVEV in the germline V gene (reference sequence). This CDR3 reads CASTVSYEQYF. Here the CDR3 DNA reads TGTGCCAGCACCGTTTCCTACGAGCAGTACTTC.

J is TRBJ2-2 and V is TRBV28; 9 nucleotides align to TRBD2. The CDR3 consists of 22 residues. J lost 0 bases, V lost 6 bases, and 23 bases had no gene match. Looked up from germline, CDR1 is MDHEN and CDR2 is SYDVKM. The CDR3 protein is CASRGGHLAGIIWTTNTGELFF. The CDR3 nucleotides are TGTGCCAGCAGGGGGGGGCACCTAGCGGGGATTATCTGGACCACGAACACCGGGGAGCTGTTTTTT. Complete variable domain (other parts from reference TRBV28 and TRBJ2-2): DVKVTQSSRYLVKRTGEKVFLECVQDMDHENMFWYRQDPGLGLRLIYFSYDVKMKEKGDIPEGYSVSREKKERFSLILESASTNQTSMYLCASRGGHLAGIIWTTNTGELFFGEGSRLTVL.